These 30 T cell receptor beta chains came from one sample sequenced in a study of blood T cell repertoires in COVID-19 (dated by TCRdb to the early 2020s). Libraries were constructed by the immunoSEQ multiplex PCR assay. TCRdb took over this immuneACCESS table, retaining in-frame rearrangements with V and J assigned. Such tables are incomplete; in checked studies, under half of the missing clones stem from an unresolved V gene, and the remainder is unexplained. This sample gives fewer than 500,000 clones in total; 81% of them show up just once. The ten largest clones take up approximately 1% of the sample. Sample: peripheral blood. The receptors were gathered from a human donor with acute or convalescent COVID-19. The donor label of this sample is uncertain.

The gene calls are TRBV27 and TRBJ2-7; D ambiguous. V dropped 0 bases and J dropped 4 bases, with 7 bases sitting between them. The CDR3 is 13 amino acids. Germline-derived CDR1 and CDR2 are MNHEY and SMNVEV (reference sequence). The CDR3 is CASSLSGPYEQYF. As DNA, the CDR3 is TGTGCCAGCAGTTTATCGGGCCCTTACGAGCAGTACTTC.

The J gene is TRBJ1-1, the V gene TRBV6-5, with TRBD1 as a possible D gene (5 bases). The CDR3 loop spans 14 amino acids. Germline CDR1 is MNHEY and CDR2 is SVGAGI. V shed 7 bases and J shed 4 bases, with 16 bases lying between them. The CDR3 reads CASKPRVQRTEAFF. DNA of the CDR3: TGTGCCAGCAAGCCCAGGGTCCAGCGCACTGAAGCTTTCTTT.

The CDR3 DNA follows: TGTGCCAGCAGCCCGGCCTGGCAGGTCGGCACCGGGGAGCTGTTTTTT. Translation: CASSPAWQVGTGELFF. This chain uses TRBV7-7 with TRBJ2-2, with D unclear. The ends were cut back, 5 bases at V and 4 bases at J, with 17 bases in the middle. CDR3 length: 16 amino acids. Germline lookup yields CDR1 SSHAT and CDR2 FNYEAQ (reference sequence).

The chain joins TRBV6-5 to TRBJ2-2, with D possibly being TRBD1 (5 bases). This CDR3 has 13 residues. Per germline, CDR1 MNHEY and CDR2 SVGAGI. Trimming removed 6 bases from V and 0 bases from J, with 5 bases in between. CDR3: CASSRANTGELFF. CDR3 DNA: TGTGCCAGCAGCAGGGCGAACACCGGGGAGCTGTTTTTT.

This clone occurred many times. The sample contains more than one DNA sequence encoding this CDR3. The chain has TRBV27 and TRBJ2-7, with a tentative D call TRBD2 (6 bases). Germline CDR1 is MNHEY and CDR2 is SMNVEV (reference sequence). The CDR3 covers 15 residues. The ends were cut back, 6 bases at V and 2 bases at J, with 17 bases in the middle. DNA for the CDR3: TGTGCCAGCAGATCCACCGGGAGTCCTCCCTACGAGCAGTACTTC. Protein product: CASRSTGSPPYEQYF.

The V and J genes are TRBV30 and TRBJ1-3; 8 bases map to TRBD1. Germline V gene data show CDR1 as GTSNPN and CDR2 as SVGIG (reference sequence). V lost 1 base and J lost 4; bases outside the gene matches: 9. This CDR3 is 16 amino acids long. CDR3 coding DNA: TGTGCCTGGAGTGGACCAGGGGGCTTGGTAGGAAACACCATATATTTT. It yields the protein CAWSGPGGLVGNTIYF.

The chain couples TRBV30 to TRBJ1-3; D unclear. The length of the CDR3 is 13 residues. Germline V CDR1 and CDR2: GTSNPN, SVGIG (reference sequence). Trimming removed 2 bases at V and 0 bases at J, with 5 bases between. The CDR3 DNA follows: TGTGCCTGGAGTCCCGGCTCTGGAAACACCATATATTTT. It specifies CAWSPGSGNTIYF. The full variable domain, in which reference TRBV30 and TRBJ1-3 provide the parts outside the CDR3, is SQTIHQWPATLVQPVGSPLSLECTVEGTSNPNLYWYRQAAGRGLQLLFYSVGIGQISSEVPQNLSASRPQDRQFILSSKKLLLSDSGFYLCAWSPGSGNTIYFGEGSWLTVV.

V gene TRBV29-1 combines with J gene TRBJ1-2, with 8 nucleotides matching TRBD1. The CDR3 is 13 amino acids. Trimming cost V 6 bases and J 4 bases; bases outside gene matches: 7. In germline, CDR1 is SQVTM, CDR2 ANQGSEA. The CDR3 sequence is CSVGDRTSYGYTF. In DNA, the CDR3 is TGCAGCGTAGGGGACAGGACTTCCTATGGCTACACCTTC.

This chain uses TRBV15 with TRBJ1-1; maybe TRBD1 (5 bases). V lost 0 bases to trimming and J lost 1 base, with 12 bases between them. This CDR3 comprises 16 residues. Germline CDR1 is LNHNV and CDR2 is YYDKDF (reference sequence). The CDR3 protein is CATSRDRWRGNTEAFF. The CDR3 DNA is TGTGCCACCAGCAGAGATAGATGGAGGGGGAACACTGAAGCTTTCTTT.

The rearrangement links TRBV5-1 to TRBJ2-5; D gene unclear. Trimming removed 1 base from V and 2 bases from J, with 9 bases in between. CDR1 and CDR2 (germline): SGHRS, YFSETQ. The CDR3 is made up of 14 amino acids. In DNA form, the CDR3 reads TGCGCCAGCAGCTTGACCACACAGCAAGAGACCCAGTACTTC. Translation gives CASSLTTQQETQYF.

This clone was counted a single time. The J gene is TRBJ2-1, the V gene TRBV2; D may be TRBD2 (5 bases). CDR1 and CDR2 from the germline V gene are SNHLY and FYNNEI. Trimming took 1 base from V and 8 from J, leaving 12 bases between them. The CDR3 length is 14 residues. The CDR3 coding sequence is TGTGCCAGCAGTGAAGTGGGAGTGACGGATGAGCAGTTCTTC. Translation gives CASSEVGVTDEQFF.

This sequence joins TRBV27 and TRBJ1-6; 9 nucleotides agree with TRBD1. The CDR3 covers 15 residues. Germline CDR1 reads MNHEY; CDR2 reads SMNVEV (reference sequence). V lost 3 bases, J lost 7 bases, and 4 bases stayed unmatched. CDR3 in amino acids: CASSLGTGYNSPLHF. The CDR3 DNA sequence: TGTGCCAGCAGTTTGGGGACAGGGTACAATTCACCCCTCCACTTT.

In regard to this clone: Different DNA sequences within this sample yield the same CDR3. This chain connects TRBV19 to TRBJ1-5, with unresolved D. The CDR3 sequence is 13 residues long. V lost 7 bases and J lost 4, with 11 bases in between. CDR1 and CDR2 (germline): LNHDA, SQIVND (reference sequence). The CDR3 coding sequence is TGTGCCAGTATGAGACAAGCAAATCAGCCCCAGCATTTT. This gives the protein CASMRQANQPQHF.

This chain links TRBV19 with TRBJ2-2, with a weak D call TRBD1 (6 bases). V was trimmed by 7 bases and J by 5 bases, leaving 11 bases between them. Germline values: CDR1 LNHDA, CDR2 SQIVND (reference sequence). CDR3 size: 13 residues. The CDR3 sequence is CASTTGSTGELFF. The CDR3 nucleotides are TGTGCCAGTACCACAGGGAGTACCGGGGAGCTGTTTTTT.

This chain links TRBV6-5 with TRBJ1-5, with 8 bases that match TRBD1. From germline, CDR1 is MNHEY and CDR2 SVGAGI. With 6 bases clipped from V and 0 bases from J, the junction kept 4 bases outside the gene matches. The CDR3 spans 15 residues. The CDR3, as DNA: TGTGCCAGCAGCAAGGACAGGGATAGCAATCAGCCCCAGCATTTT. Translated, it gives CASSKDRDSNQPQHF.

This sequence joins TRBV28 and TRBJ1-2, with 12 bases matching TRBD1. Losses at the gene ends were 2 bases for V and 5 bases for J; bases not matched to a gene: 3. The germline V gene encodes CDR1 MDHEN and CDR2 SYDVKM. The CDR3 length is 15 residues. CDR3 in DNA: TGTGCCAGCAGTTTAGGGACAGGGGGCGTTTATGGCTACACCTTC. Its protein product is CASSLGTGGVYGYTF.

A few counts support this clone. The V gene is TRBV5-5, the J gene TRBJ1-5; 7 bases align to TRBD1. Germline values: CDR1 SGHKS, CDR2 YYEKEE (reference sequence). This CDR3 is 14 amino acids long. Trimming cost V 3 bases and J 4 bases; bases outside gene matches: 4. CDR3 bases: TGTGCCAGCAGCTCCGGGACAGCGAATCAGCCCCAGCATTTT. Translating gives CASSSGTANQPQHF.

V usage is TRBV5-1 and J usage is TRBJ2-7, with TRBD2 as a possible D gene (5 bases). Germline CDR1 reads SGHRS; CDR2 reads YFSETQ. Trimming stripped 3 bases from V and 1 base from J, with 8 bases between. The CDR3 has 13 residues. This CDR3 reads CASSYAGSYEQYF. In nucleotides, the CDR3 is TGCGCCAGCAGCTATGCGGGTTCCTACGAGCAGTACTTC.

The chain joins TRBV5-1 to TRBJ2-1, with TRBD2 matching 12 bases. Germline loops: CDR1 SGHRS, CDR2 YFSETQ. CDR3 length: 15 amino acids. Trimming removed 4 bases from V and 6 bases from J; junction bases left unmatched: 5. The CDR3 is CASSITSGGSNEQFF. As DNA, the CDR3 is TGCGCCAGCAGCATAACTAGCGGGGGGAGCAATGAGCAGTTCTTC.

This clone has a handful of counts. This chain uses TRBV11-2 with TRBJ1-3; 9 bases line up with TRBD1. The CDR3 runs 13 residues. Germline V CDR1 and CDR2: SGHAT, FQNNGV. The trim removed 7 bases at V and 6 bases at J, leaving 4 bases unmatched. The CDR3 sequence is CASTRDRVNTIYF. In nucleotides, the CDR3 is TGTGCCAGCACCCGGGACAGGGTAAACACCATATATTTT.

V is TRBV2 and J is TRBJ2-3; the D gene is possibly TRBD2 (6 bases). This CDR3 contains 15 residues. V was clipped by 4 bases and J by 6 bases, with 17 bases between them. CDR1 and CDR2 (germline): SNHLY, FYNNEI. CDR3 protein: CASSGRGLIDDTQYF. The CDR3 DNA follows: TGTGCCAGCAGTGGGCGGGGCCTCATCGACGATACGCAGTATTTT.

This clone was detected only a few times. The chain joins TRBV4-2 to TRBJ2-7; D is unclear. Trimming stripped 0 bases from V and 0 bases from J, with 6 bases between. Germline loops: CDR1 LGHNA, CDR2 YNFKEQ. The CDR3 sequence is 14 residues long. The chain's CDR3 is CASSQERSSYEQYF. DNA of the CDR3: TGTGCCAGCAGCCAAGAGAGGAGCTCCTACGAGCAGTACTTC.

The chain is built from TRBV19 and TRBJ2-2, with D possibly matching TRBD2 (6 bases). The V gene lost 9 bases and the J gene lost 6 bases, with 14 bases spanning the gap. Germline V gene lookup returns CDR1 LNHDA and CDR2 SQIVND (reference sequence). The CDR3 sequence is 13 residues long. In DNA form, the CDR3 reads TGTGCCAGCCGGGAGCTAGGACCCGGGGAGCTGTTTTTT. This gives the protein CASRELGPGELFF.

The chain recombines TRBV6-4 with TRBJ2-7; 7 bases match TRBD2. This CDR3 is built from 17 residues. Trimming cost V 2 bases and J 3 bases; bases outside gene matches: 13. Germline assignment: CDR1 MRHNA and CDR2 SNTAGT. The CDR3 bases are TGTGCCAGCAGTGACCAGCCGGTTTACGGGGGGAACTACGAGCAGTACTTC. Amino acids: CASSDQPVYGGNYEQYF.

The V gene is TRBV7-7, the J gene TRBJ2-5; 7 bases are a match to TRBD1. V shed 0 bases and J 4 bases; nucleotides not matched to a gene: 2. This CDR3 has 14 amino acids. The germline V gene encodes CDR1 SSHAT and CDR2 FNYEAQ (reference sequence). The CDR3 loop reads CASSLAGGAETQYF. DNA of the CDR3: TGTGCCAGCAGCTTAGCAGGGGGCGCAGAGACCCAGTACTTC. The full variable domain, rest sourced from reference TRBV7-7 and TRBJ2-5, is GAGVSQSPRYKVTKRGQDVTLRCDPISSHATLYWYQQALGQGPEFLTYFNYEAQPDKSGLPSDRFSAERPEGSISTLTIQRTEQRDSAMYRCASSLAGGAETQYFGPGTRLLVL.

The chain links TRBV29-1 to TRBJ1-1, with 9 bases matching TRBD1. The CDR3 is 12 amino acids. Germline-derived CDR1 and CDR2 are SQVTM and ANQGSEA. J gave up 3 bases and V 8 bases, and 4 bases lay outside the gene matches. CDR3 sequence reads: CSSGTGYTEAFF. The CDR3 DNA reads TGCAGCTCCGGGACAGGGTACACTGAAGCTTTCTTT.

The V and J genes are TRBV6-5 and TRBJ2-7, with 9 bases matching TRBD1. Per the germline V gene, CDR1 is MNHEY and CDR2 is SVGAGI. CDR3 length: 15 amino acids. V shed 2 bases and J 3 bases; nucleotides not matched to a gene: 5. The CDR3 loop is CASSYRGTGIYEQYF. DNA of the CDR3: TGTGCCAGCAGTTACCGTGGGACAGGGATCTACGAGCAGTACTTC.

The rearrangement uses TRBV6-6 and TRBJ1-1; D perhaps matches TRBD1 (5 bases). The germline CDR1 and CDR2 sequences are MNHNY and SVGAGI (reference sequence). V lost 0 bases, J lost 4 bases, and 9 bases lay in between. This CDR3 contains 14 residues. The DNA for the CDR3 is TGTGCCAGCAGTTACTCTCGGGGGACCACTGAAGCTTTCTTT. Its protein product is CASSYSRGTTEAFF.

V is TRBV28 and J is TRBJ1-5; possibly TRBD1 for D (5 bases). The CDR3 length is 15 residues. CDR1 MDHEN and CDR2 SYDVKM come from the germline V gene. Between the trimmed V and J ends, which lost 6 bases and 11 bases, there was a span of 23 bases. CDR3 region: CASSDLTAGIRAQHF. CDR3 DNA sequence: TGTGCCAGCAGCGACTTAACAGCTGGAATCAGGGCCCAGCATTTT.

This chain joins TRBV5-1 and TRBJ1-6, with 7 bases identical to TRBD1. V lost 2 bases to trimming and J lost 3 bases; unmatched junction nucleotides: 2. In germline, CDR1 is SGHRS, CDR2 YFSETQ. This CDR3 comprises 15 residues. The CDR3 sequence is CASSFQGDYNSPLHF. CDR3 DNA: TGCGCCAGCAGCTTCCAGGGGGACTATAATTCACCCCTCCACTTT.